These 7 T cell receptor beta chains came from one sample sequenced in a study of beta chain features in type 1 diabetes. The investigators reverse transcribed all of the isolated RNA, so they sequenced expressed TCRB transcripts. Assay: immunoSEQ multiplex PCR; the TCRdb copy retains only in-frame clones and omits some. The data show 240,000 or so clones, about 25% seen once. What was sequenced was central memory CD4+ T cells from blood. The receptors originated from a young man in good health.

The V gene is TRBV30, the J gene TRBJ2-1; TRBD2 matches at 10 bases. J was trimmed by 7 bases and V by 4 bases; bases with no gene match: 7. The CDR3 extends over 14 amino acids. Per the germline V gene, CDR1 is GTSNPN and CDR2 is SVGIG (reference sequence). CDR3 sequence: CAWTRLAGVNEQFF. CDR3 DNA: TGTGCCTGGACGAGACTAGCGGGTGTAAATGAGCAGTTCTTC.

In DNA form, the CDR3 reads TGTGCCATCAGTGTGACGGGAGGTCAAAACAATGAGCAGTTCTTC. Its translation: CAISVTGGQNNEQFF. The chain carries TRBV10-3 and TRBJ2-1; 7 nucleotides line up with TRBD2. Per the germline V gene, CDR1 is ENHRY and CDR2 is SYGVKD. The length of the CDR3 is 15 residues. Trimming took 4 bases from V and 5 from J; bases not matched to a gene: 8.

V gene TRBV7-2 combines with J gene TRBJ2-2; TRBD1 matches 7 bases. The V and J ends lost 5 bases and 4 bases, in that order; junction bases with no gene match: 7. CDR1 is SGHTA, CDR2 FQGNSA, per germline. The CDR3 totals 15 residues. CDR3 coding DNA: TGTGCCAGCAGCCCCGACAGGGCGGTCACCGGGGAGCTGTTTTTT. Translated: CASSPDRAVTGELFF.

The rearrangement links TRBV11-3 to TRBJ2-7; D possibly uses TRBD1 or TRBD2 (6 bases each). Trimming left V 2 bases short and J 6 bases short, with 11 bases between. The CDR3 runs 13 residues. Germline V gene lookup returns CDR1 SGHNT and CDR2 YENEEA. The CDR3 loop reads CASSLTGRSEQYF. The CDR3 DNA reads as TGTGCCAGCAGCTTAACAGGGAGGAGCGAGCAGTACTTC.

CDR3 in amino acids: CASTPTGLQTKNIQYF. CDR3 DNA sequence: TGTGCCAGCACCCCGACAGGGCTCCAGACCAAAAACATTCAGTACTTC. The chain employs TRBV27 and TRBJ2-4; 7 bases are a match to TRBD1. The CDR3 covers 16 residues. Germline lookup yields CDR1 MNHEY and CDR2 SMNVEV (reference sequence). The V gene end was trimmed by 7 bases and the J gene end by 2 bases; junction bases not matched to a gene: 11.

Concerning this clone itself: A read error likely explains this, since a far larger clone differs by one base. This chain joins TRBV7-9 and TRBJ2-5; 13 bases fit TRBD2. Germline V lookup: CDR1 SEHNR, CDR2 FQNEAQ (reference sequence). Trimming cost V 5 bases and J 5 bases; bases outside gene matches: 8. The CDR3 sequence is 16 residues long. The CDR3 loop is CASSAGLAGAQETQYF. In DNA, the CDR3 is TGTGCCAGCAGCGCAGGACTAGCGGGAGCACAGGAGACCCAGTACTTC.

As regards this clone: This same CDR3 is encoded by further DNA sequences in the sample. The chain uses TRBV5-6 and TRBJ2-5; TRBD1 matches 7 bases. V was clipped by 4 bases and J by 4 bases; unmatched bases: 4. Germline CDR1 reads SGHDT; CDR2 reads YYEEEE. The CDR3 consists of 13 residues. The CDR3 DNA is TGTGCCAGCAGCCCGGACAGGACAGAGACCCAGTACTTC. Its translation: CASSPDRTETQYF. Combining the CDR3 with reference TRBV5-6 and TRBJ2-5 gives the whole variable domain DAGVTQSPTHLIKTRGQQVTLRCSPKSGHDTVSWYQQALGQGPQFIFQYYEEEERQRGNFPDRFSGHQFPNYSSELNVNALLLGDSALYLCASSPDRTETQYFGPGTRLLVL.